This TCR beta chain was identified during a study of T cells in Graves' hyperthyroidism and ophthalmopathy. Study results and caveats: In blood, most of the thyroid clonotypes expanded above 0.001 were also present. Progression to ophthalmopathy was predicted a median of 6.5 months early.

This clonotype showed up many times. Its specificity is not known. Germline loops: CDR1 KGHSH, CDR2 LQKENI. The CDR3 has 15 residues. Trimming pared 5 bases from V and 0 bases from J, leaving 10 bases between. Orbital computed tomography, thyroid ultrasound, serum thyroxine and TRAb, and clinical symptoms together informed the diagnoses. Amplified TCR beta CDR3 regions derived from RNA transcripts. The HTBI primer set was used in a first-round RT-PCR of the TCR CDR3. One entry per CDR3 protein results from TCRdb running MiXCR on the multiplex PCR reads. The sample includes some 250,000 distinct CDR3 sequences, about 15% of them seen just once.

The sequence came from a woman in her forties with Graves' hyperthyroidism that later progressed to Graves' ophthalmopathy. Material for sequencing was blood. This chain uses TRBV18 with TRBJ2-2; D possibly corresponds to TRBD1 (5 bases). The CDR3 here is CASSSRQTNTGELFF. In DNA form, the CDR3 reads TGTGCCAGCTCATCACGACAGACGAACACCGGGGAGCTGTTTTTT.